This T cell receptor (beta chain) was documented in a study of OX40 agonist ivuxolimab in advanced cancers. General study findings and limits: At 0.1 to 3.0 mg/kg and by week 6, CD4+ and CD8+ T cells in the blood had expanded clonally. Some of the nonresponding patients also showed low levels of normalized T-cell clonal expansion. Mean expanded clone counts were higher in CD8+ than CD4+ T cells.

In the case of this clone: Its antigen is as yet unknown.

Germline values: CDR1 WNHNN, CDR2 SYGVQD (reference sequence). This CDR3 is 14 amino acids long. Trimming cost V 2 bases and J 8 bases, with 13 bases left between them. Using immunoSEQ multiplex PCR, the repertoire was profiled, and TCRdb retains in-frame clones only, with some absent. Found here are roughly 10,000 clones, more than 60% of them singletons; the top ten hold more than 25%. The sequences come from CD4+ or CD8+ T cells sorted from blood, collected in a trial of the OX40 agonist ivuxolimab. The clonotype was recovered from an adult with an advanced solid tumor such as melanoma, head and neck, liver or kidney cancer. The gene calls are TRBV10-1 and TRBJ2-4; D remains unclear. This chain's CDR3 is CASSEVGRSDIQYF. The CDR3, as DNA: TGCGCCAGCAGTGAGGTGGGCAGGTCAGACATTCAGTACTTC.